This T cell receptor (beta chain) was captured by sequencing in a study of beta chain features in type 1 diabetes. Study-level points and caveats: A greater similarity of naive, central memory and Treg TCRB repertoires was seen among patients than among healthy donors. Among patients with Type 1 diabetes, TCRB CDR3s were moderately but significantly shorter in every one of the four CD4+ subsets.

A CD45RO/CCR7/CD25/CD127/CD95/CD27 panel sorted naive, central memory, regulatory and stem cell-like memory CD4+ cells. Reverse transcription of all isolated RNA meant that expressed TCRB transcripts were sequenced. Deep immunoSEQ sequencing covered naive, central memory and regulatory T cell samples. Repertoires were generated with immunoSEQ multiplex PCR, while TCRdb's copy carries only in-frame clones and drops some. The profile shows 300,000 to 350,000 clones, 8% of them singletons. As to this clone: Its cognate antigen is unknown.

Germline CDR1 reads MNHNS; CDR2 reads SASEGT. V lost 8 bases to trimming and J lost 3 bases; unmatched junction nucleotides: 7. This CDR3 spans 13 amino acids. V and J are TRBV6-1 and TRBJ2-7; 7 bases are shared with TRBD1. The source material was central memory CD4+ T cells from blood. The clonotype comes from a woman aged 18 to 35 in good health. The CDR3 region has the DNA TGTGCCAGCCAGGGACAGAACGACTACGAGCAGTACTTC. It specifies CASQGQNDYEQYF.